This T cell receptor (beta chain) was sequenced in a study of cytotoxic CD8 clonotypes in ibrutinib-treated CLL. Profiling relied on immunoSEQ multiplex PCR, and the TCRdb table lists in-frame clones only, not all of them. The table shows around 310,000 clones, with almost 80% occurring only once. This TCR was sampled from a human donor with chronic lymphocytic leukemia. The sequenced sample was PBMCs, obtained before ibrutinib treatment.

This CDR3 is CASSRRDGDYEQYF. The CDR3 region has the DNA TGTGCCAGTAGCCGCCGGGACGGAGACTACGAGCAGTACTTC. The V and J genes are TRBV19 and TRBJ2-7, with D possibly called TRBD1 or TRBD2 (5 bases each). V dropped 6 bases and J dropped 3 bases, with 15 bases sitting between them. This CDR3 comprises 14 residues. Per germline, CDR1 LNHDA and CDR2 SQIVND (reference sequence).